The entry below gives a single TCR beta chain sequence along with its context. The data are from a study of shared clonotypes between healthy human individuals. Only in-frame clones appear in the TCRdb table, and some are missing; sequencing was by immunoSEQ multiplex PCR. The table includes about 470,000 clones, 70% to 80% detected once. The CDR3 length is 15 residues. With 5 bases removed from V and 6 bases from J, the gap between germline ends came to 17 bases. Germline V gene data show CDR1 as MDHEN and CDR2 as SYDVKM. The sample comprised PBMCs. This chain links TRBV28 with TRBJ2-1; possible D gene TRBD2, 7 bases. The receptor comes from a woman aged 40 to 50 in good health. Some clones in this sample may be carry-over from other donors' samples. DNA of the CDR3: TGTGCCAGCAGTCCCTGGGGGGGGCGCGGCAATGAGCAGTTCTTC. This encodes CASSPWGGRGNEQFF.